The clone carrying this TCR beta chain was seen only a few times. CDR1 ENHRY and CDR2 SYGVKD come from the germline V gene. This CDR3 region has 13 residues. V shed 8 bases and J 2 bases; nucleotides not matched to a gene: 4. The data were obtained in a study of T cells after yellow fever vaccination. MiXCR was run by TCRdb on the 5' RACE reads, yielding one entry per CDR3 protein. The sample includes approximately 120,000 distinct CDR3 sequences, 15% of them seen just once. This receptor was obtained from a man aged 18-30 years who received the YFV17D yellow fever vaccine. Here the sequenced sample was CD8+ T cells sorted from PBMCs, taken 5 days after the yellow fever booster vaccination. The rearrangement links TRBV10-3 to TRBJ2-3; 7 bases fit TRBD1. The CDR3 region is CAIRDRATDTQYF. The DNA of the CDR3 is TGTGCCATCCGGGACAGAGCCACAGATACGCAGTATTTT.